This is a list of T cell receptor beta chains from one sample in a study of beta chain features in type 1 diabetes. Method: immunoSEQ multiplex PCR; TCRdb's copy keeps in-frame clones and lacks some. The data hold some 150,000 clones, with about 13% observed a single time. Specimen: central memory CD4+ T cells from blood. These receptors came from a young man with type 1 diabetes. Each CDR3 is given with its conserved first and last residue. Fields, in order: V gene, D gene, clone size, J gene, CDR3 protein, CDR3 DNA. A D gene is named only where the DNA matches it firmly. A clone size is listed for some rows: how often the clone was seen (once, few, many), or a class if it is expanded.

v_call: TRBV6-5
d_call: .
clone_size: few
j_call: TRBJ1-1
cdr3_aa: CASSGQHTEAFF
cdr3_nt: TGTGCCAGCAGCGGTCAGCACACTGAAGCTTTCTTT

v_call: TRBV4-1
d_call: .
clone_size: .
j_call: TRBJ2-3
cdr3_aa: CASSQDRAGGSGTQYF
cdr3_nt: TGCGCCAGCAGCCAAGATCGGGCAGGGGGTAGCGGTACGCAGTATTTT

v_call: TRBV28
d_call: .
clone_size: .
j_call: TRBJ2-1
cdr3_aa: CASSQLVYEQFF
cdr3_nt: TGTGCCAGCAGCCAACTAGTCTATGAGCAGTTCTTC

v_call: TRBV11-2
d_call: TRBD1
clone_size: few
j_call: TRBJ1-4
cdr3_aa: CASSSLRGLSEKLFF
cdr3_nt: TGTGCCAGCAGCTCCTTAAGGGGGCTGAGTGAAAAACTGTTTTTT

v_call: TRBV5-6
d_call: .
clone_size: few
j_call: TRBJ1-6
cdr3_aa: CASSLPSDSPLHF
cdr3_nt: TGTGCCAGCAGCTTGCCGTCCGATTCACCCCTCCACTTT

v_call: TRBV5-1
d_call: .
clone_size: few
j_call: TRBJ2-1
cdr3_aa: CASSLVGDSYNEQFF
cdr3_nt: TGCGCCAGCAGCTTGGTGGGGGACTCCTACAATGAGCAGTTCTTC

v_call: TRBV10-3
d_call: .
clone_size: .
j_call: TRBJ1-1
cdr3_aa: CAISELDTSPGHTEAFF
cdr3_nt: TGTGCCATCAGTGAGTTGGACACCTCCCCTGGGCACACTGAAGCTTTCTTT

v_call: TRBV28
d_call: .
clone_size: few
j_call: TRBJ2-1
cdr3_aa: CASSSQGSIEQFF
cdr3_nt: TGTGCCAGCAGTTCCCAGGGGTCGATTGAGCAGTTCTTC

v_call: TRBV4-1
d_call: .
clone_size: .
j_call: TRBJ1-5
cdr3_aa: CAISQVNRAGPNQPQHF
cdr3_nt: TGCGCCATCAGCCAAGTTAATCGAGCAGGGCCGAATCAGCCCCAGCATTTT

v_call: TRBV5-1
d_call: .
clone_size: .
j_call: TRBJ1-1
cdr3_aa: CASRIVAGPWNTEAFF
cdr3_nt: TGCGCCAGCAGGATTGTCGCGGGGCCGTGGAACACTGAAGCTTTCTTT

v_call: TRBV6-5
d_call: TRBD1
clone_size: .
j_call: TRBJ2-7
cdr3_aa: CASSYPWTGGSYEQYF
cdr3_nt: TGTGCCAGCAGTTACCCGTGGACAGGGGGATCCTACGAGCAGTACTTC

v_call: TRBV7-2
d_call: .
clone_size: few
j_call: TRBJ1-2
cdr3_aa: CASSTRQVYGYTF
cdr3_nt: TGTGCCAGCAGCACACGACAGGTCTATGGCTACACCTTC

v_call: TRBV18
d_call: .
clone_size: .
j_call: TRBJ2-7
cdr3_aa: CASSPQNSIYEQYF
cdr3_nt: TGTGCCAGCTCACCACAAAACAGTATCTACGAGCAGTACTTC

v_call: TRBV10-3
d_call: .
clone_size: few
j_call: TRBJ1-3
cdr3_aa: CAISESGLNSGNTIYF
cdr3_nt: TGTGCCATCAGTGAATCGGGACTGAATTCTGGAAACACCATATATTTT

v_call: TRBV28
d_call: TRBD1
clone_size: .
j_call: TRBJ1-2
cdr3_aa: CASSSNSRQGIDGYTF
cdr3_nt: TGTGCCAGCAGTTCGAACTCCCGACAGGGGATTGATGGCTACACCTTC

v_call: TRBV5-1
d_call: .
clone_size: .
j_call: TRBJ2-1
cdr3_aa: CASSPRGNEDNEQFF
cdr3_nt: TGCGCCAGCAGCCCTAGGGGGAACGAGGACAATGAGCAGTTCTTC

v_call: TRBV19
d_call: .
clone_size: .
j_call: TRBJ1-6
cdr3_aa: CASSTGRRFTLHF
cdr3_nt: TGTGCCAGTAGTACCGGACGGCGTTTCACCCTCCACTTT